The present T cell receptor beta chain was sequenced within a study of cytomegalovirus exposure and HLA in healthy donors. Broader study findings: Altogether, 164 TCR beta chains were recorded as cytomegalovirus-associated. Subsequent analysis showed first-cohort TCR clusters tending to co-occur in some 120 validation repertoires. In vitro confirmation showed three CMV-associated chains to be CMV antigen specific.

Libraries were prepared by immunoSEQ multiplex PCR; TCRdb keeps only in-frame clonotypes and omits some of them. This sample yields about 110,000 clones, of which roughly nine tenths are seen a single time; 1.5% to 2% belongs to the top ten. This CDR3 has 20 amino acids. Germline CDR1 reads MNHEY; CDR2 reads SMNVEV (reference sequence). The junction had 17 bases not matched to a gene; V was cut back by 2 bases and J by 1 base. A note on this clone: Antigen: not known.

The V call is TRBV27, the J call TRBJ2-4; TRBD1 agrees at 7 bases. Sequencing was done on a sample of PBMCs. The receptor comes from a woman between 18 and 30 years old in good health and CMV-seronegative. CDR3 DNA: TGTGCCAGCAGTTTAACCCGCCCCCCGACAGGGTTGGGGGCCAAAAACATTCAGTACTTC. This encodes CASSLTRPPTGLGAKNIQYF.